This T cell receptor (beta chain) comes out of a study of shared clonotypes between healthy human individuals. Assay used: immunoSEQ multiplex PCR; TCRdb lists only in-frame clones, some missing. Here the sample spans hundreds of thousands of clones, around 77% being singletons. Recent vaccinations or acute infections were absent in the healthy HIV-negative adult donors. This CDR3 is 13 amino acids long. The V gene's germline CDR1 is SGHNT and CDR2 YYREEE (reference sequence). Trimming removed 4 bases from V and 0 bases from J, with 7 bases in between. The sequencing sample was made of PBMCs. The V gene is TRBV5-4, the J gene TRBJ1-2; D is uncertain. This sequence originates from a woman aged 40 to 50 in good health. Some clones in this sample may be carry-over from other donors' samples. The CDR3: CASSASSNYGYTF. The CDR3 DNA reads as TGTGCCAGCAGCGCCTCCTCTAACTATGGCTACACCTTC.